The clone carrying this TCR beta chain has only a few counts. Two negative PCRs, clearance, or symptom resolution had been documented for recovered Cohort 3 donors. Original data processing: Reference gene primer amplification yielded estimated nucleated cell counts. Using immunoSEQ multiplex PCR, the repertoire was profiled, and TCRdb retains in-frame clones only, with some absent. V, J and clone size were drawn from that table, and D and trimming were deduced from the DNA. The sample yields about 130,000 clones, roughly four fifths seen once. This entry is derived from a study of blood T cell repertoires in COVID-19. Study as a whole: Acute and convalescent COVID-19 specimens originated in the United States, Italy and Spain. PBMCs, B-cell-depleted T cells, or T cells were the source of the cDNA or gDNA that made up the material.

V was pared by 5 bases and J by 3 bases, with 7 bases of the junction left unmatched. The germline V gene has CDR1 SEHNR and CDR2 FQNEAQ (reference sequence). The CDR3 spans 17 residues. The specimen was PBMCs or T cells enriched from blood (not recorded which). The chain combines TRBV7-9 with TRBJ2-2, with 12 bases aligning to TRBD2. This TCR was recovered from a man younger than 45 who had recovered from COVID-19. CDR3 DNA: TGTGCCAGCAGCGACGGACTAGCGGGATTGGACACCGGGGAGCTGTTTTTT. Amino acids: CASSDGLAGLDTGELFF.